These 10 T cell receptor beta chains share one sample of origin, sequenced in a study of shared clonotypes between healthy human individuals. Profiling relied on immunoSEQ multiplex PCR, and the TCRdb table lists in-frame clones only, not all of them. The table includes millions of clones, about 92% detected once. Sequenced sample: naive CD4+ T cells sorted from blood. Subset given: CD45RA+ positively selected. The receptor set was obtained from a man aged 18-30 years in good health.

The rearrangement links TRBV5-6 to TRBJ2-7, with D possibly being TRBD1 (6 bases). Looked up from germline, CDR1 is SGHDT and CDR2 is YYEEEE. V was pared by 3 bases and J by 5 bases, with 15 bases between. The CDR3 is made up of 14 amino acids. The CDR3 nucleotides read TGTGCCAGCAGCTCACCGGGGACAAACGACGAGCAGTACTTC. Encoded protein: CASSSPGTNDEQYF.

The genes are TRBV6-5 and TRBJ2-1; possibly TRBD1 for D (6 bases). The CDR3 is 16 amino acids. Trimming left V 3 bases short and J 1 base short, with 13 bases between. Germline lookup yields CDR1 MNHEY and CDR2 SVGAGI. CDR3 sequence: CASSYGQTLSYNEQFF. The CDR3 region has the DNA TGTGCCAGCAGTTATGGACAGACCCTATCCTACAATGAGCAGTTCTTC.

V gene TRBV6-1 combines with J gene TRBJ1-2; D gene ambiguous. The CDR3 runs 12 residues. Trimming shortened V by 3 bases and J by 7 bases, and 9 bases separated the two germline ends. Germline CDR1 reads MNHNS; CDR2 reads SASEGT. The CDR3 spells CASSEYAGGYTF. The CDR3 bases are TGTGCCAGCAGTGAGTACGCGGGTGGCTACACCTTC.

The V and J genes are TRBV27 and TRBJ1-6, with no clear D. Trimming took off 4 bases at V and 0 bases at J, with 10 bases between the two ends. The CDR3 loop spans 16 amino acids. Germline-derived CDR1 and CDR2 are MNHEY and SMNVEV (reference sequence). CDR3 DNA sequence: TGTGCCAGCAGTTGGTTGACCAGCTCCTATAATTCACCCCTCCACTTT. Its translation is CASSWLTSSYNSPLHF.

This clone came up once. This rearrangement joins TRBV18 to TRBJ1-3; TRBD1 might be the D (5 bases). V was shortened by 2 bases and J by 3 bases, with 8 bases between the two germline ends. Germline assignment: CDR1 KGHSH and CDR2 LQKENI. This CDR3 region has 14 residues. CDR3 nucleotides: TGTGCCAGCTCACCAGGTCAGGGTGGAAACACCATATATTTT. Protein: CASSPGQGGNTIYF.

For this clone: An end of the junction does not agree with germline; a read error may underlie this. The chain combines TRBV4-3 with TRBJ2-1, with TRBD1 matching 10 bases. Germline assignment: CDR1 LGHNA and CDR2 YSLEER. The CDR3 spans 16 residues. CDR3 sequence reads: CASSQDGDRGYDEQFF. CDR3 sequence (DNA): TGCGCCAGCAGCCAAGACGGGGACAGGGGCTACGATGAGCAGTTCTTC.

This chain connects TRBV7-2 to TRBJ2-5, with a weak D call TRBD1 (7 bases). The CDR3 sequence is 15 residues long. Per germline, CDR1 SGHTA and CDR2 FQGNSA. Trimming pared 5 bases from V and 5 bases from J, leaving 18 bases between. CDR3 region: CASSLTLQGRETQYF. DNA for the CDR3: TGTGCCAGCAGCCTAACATTACAGGGGAGGGAGACCCAGTACTTC.

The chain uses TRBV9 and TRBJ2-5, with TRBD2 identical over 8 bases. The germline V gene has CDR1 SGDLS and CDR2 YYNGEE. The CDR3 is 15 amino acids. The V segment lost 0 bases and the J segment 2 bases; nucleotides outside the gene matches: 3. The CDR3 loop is CASSVDAGGQETQYF. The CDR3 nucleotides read TGTGCCAGCAGCGTAGACGCGGGAGGACAAGAGACCCAGTACTTC.

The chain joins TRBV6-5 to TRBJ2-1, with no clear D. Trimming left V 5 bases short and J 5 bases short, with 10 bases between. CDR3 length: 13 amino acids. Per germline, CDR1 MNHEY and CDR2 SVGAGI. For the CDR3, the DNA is TGTGCCAGCAGTCGATCGACCAACAATGAGCAGTTCTTC. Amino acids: CASSRSTNNEQFF.

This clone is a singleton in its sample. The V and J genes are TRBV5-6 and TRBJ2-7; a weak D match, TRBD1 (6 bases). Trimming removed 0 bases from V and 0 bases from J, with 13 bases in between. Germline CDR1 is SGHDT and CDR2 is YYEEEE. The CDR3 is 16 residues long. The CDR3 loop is CASSLEGRGSSYEQYF. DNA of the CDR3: TGTGCCAGCAGCTTGGAGGGCAGGGGCAGCTCCTACGAGCAGTACTTC.